This TCR beta chain stems from a study of OX40 agonist ivuxolimab in advanced cancers. A note on the overall study: The costimulatory receptor OX40 (CD134) was targeted by ivuxolimab, a fully human IgG2 agonistic monoclonal antibody. Prior anti-PD-1, anti-PD-L1 or anti-CTLA-4 therapy was permitted, and roughly two fifths of dose-escalation patients had received checkpoint inhibitors. Intravenous ivuxolimab was administered to patients every 2 weeks at six dose levels: 0.01, 0.1, 0.3, 1.5, 3 and 10 mg/kg. The purpose of peripheral TCRbeta sequencing was to test whether ivuxolimab changed TCR sequence diversity and led to clonal T-cell expansion. In the dose-escalation cohort, around four fifths of patients were male, and the mean age was roughly 60 years, with a range of about 23 to 90. Of the roughly 52 dose-escalation patients, hepatocellular carcinoma was present in 19, melanoma in around 15, renal cell carcinoma in 9 and head and neck cancer in 9. Three dose-escalation patients achieved partial responses, one with hepatocellular carcinoma and two with cutaneous melanoma. The paper covers the monotherapy dose-escalation part of the phase I ivuxolimab trial, which included N ≈ 50 patients. General findings and caveats noted by the study authors: Which antigens the clonally expanded peripheral T cells were specific for was not determined. Low levels of normalized T-cell clonal expansion were also shown by some nonresponding patients. In the 0.1-3.0 mg/kg groups, partial responders were among the patients with the lowest normalized peripheral clonal expansion, particularly in CD8+ T cells. On average, CD8+ T cells showed more expanded clones than CD4+ T cells after ivuxolimab. At doses of 0.1 to 3.0 mg/kg, clonal expansion of both CD4+ and CD8+ blood T cells was observed from baseline to week 6.

CDR1 SGHKS and CDR2 YYEKEE are derived from the germline V gene (reference sequence). Inclusive of the bounding cysteine and phenylalanine, the CDR3 is 13 residues long. Here the CDR3 DNA is all that survives: 39 bases in frame from base 1. The junction shows trimming of 5 bases on V and 9 bases on J, plus 17 bases between the germline ends. Details on this clone: Its antigen has not been determined. Base qualities are not provided; no much larger clone lies one nucleotide away.

Patients with a history of autoimmune disease or receiving systemic immunosuppression were excluded from the trial. Peripheral blood for TCR sequencing was drawn from every dose cohort at baseline, at cycle 4 day 1 and at cycle 7 day 1. Samples were obtained from an open-label, multicenter, first-in-human phase I dose-escalation trial of ivuxolimab. The trial enrolled adults with locally advanced or metastatic head and neck squamous cell, hepatocellular, melanoma or renal cell carcinoma. Before TCR sequencing, CD4+ and CD8+ T cells were separately sorted from peripheral blood. Genomic DNA was extracted from sorted cells for sequencing of the TCRbeta CDR3 region. TCRbeta CDR3 regions were sequenced using the immunoSEQ Assay. The table comes from immuneACCESS by way of TCRdb, which keeps in-frame sequences with V and J called. Part of the clones is missing from these tables; in studies checked, under half for an unresolved V gene and the rest for unknown reasons. The sample table contains 60,000 to 95,000 clones; only one count was recorded for over 75% of them. The top ten constitute roughly 0.62% of the sample.

The material sequenced was CD4+ or CD8+ T cells sorted from blood, taken in a trial of the OX40 agonist ivuxolimab. The clonotype originates from an adult with an advanced solid tumor such as melanoma, head and neck, liver or kidney cancer. The rearranged chain carries TRBV5-5 and TRBJ1-2, and perhaps TRBD1 as D gene, on 5 matching bases. The CDR3 reads CASSWGREASYTF. The nucleotide sequence reads TGTGCCAGCAGTTGGGGCAGGGAGGCAAGCTACACCTTC.